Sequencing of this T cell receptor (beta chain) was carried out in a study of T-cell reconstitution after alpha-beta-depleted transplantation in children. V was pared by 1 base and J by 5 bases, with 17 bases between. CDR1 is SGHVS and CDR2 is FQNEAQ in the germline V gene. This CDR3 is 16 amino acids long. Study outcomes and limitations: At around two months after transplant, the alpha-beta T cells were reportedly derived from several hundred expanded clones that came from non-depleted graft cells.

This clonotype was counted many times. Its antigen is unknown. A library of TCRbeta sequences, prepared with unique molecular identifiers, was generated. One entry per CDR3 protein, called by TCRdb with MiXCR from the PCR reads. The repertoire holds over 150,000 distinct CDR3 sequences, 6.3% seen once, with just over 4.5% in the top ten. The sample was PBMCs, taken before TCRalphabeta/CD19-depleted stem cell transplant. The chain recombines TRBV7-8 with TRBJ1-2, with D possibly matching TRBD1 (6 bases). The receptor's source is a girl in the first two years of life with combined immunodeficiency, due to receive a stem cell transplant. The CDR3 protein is CASSLGWGDTLYGYTF. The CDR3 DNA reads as TGTGCCAGCAGCTTAGGTTGGGGGGACACGCTTTATGGCTACACCTTC.